The 14 T cell receptor beta chains below were found in one sample sequenced in a study of blood T cell repertoires in COVID-19. Measured with immunoSEQ multiplex PCR; TCRdb has only the in-frame clones, and not every one. The profile covers 350,000 to 450,000 clones, with approximately 89% appearing a single time and 1.7% taken by the ten largest. Sequencing was done on a sample of PBMCs or T cells enriched from blood (not recorded which). These receptors originate from a woman aged 30 to 39 who had recovered from COVID-19.

This chain joins TRBV2 and TRBJ1-1, with 8 bases fitting TRBD1. J was trimmed by 2 bases and V by 3 bases; bases with no gene match: 5. Germline V gives CDR1 SNHLY, CDR2 FYNNEI. The CDR3 has 15 amino acids. Here the CDR3 DNA reads TGTGCCAGCAGTGACCCAGGGGGCCAAAACACTGAAGCTTTCTTT. Its protein is CASSDPGGQNTEAFF. Supplemented by reference TRBV2 and TRBJ1-1, the full variable domain reads EPEVTQTPSHQVTQMGQEVILRCVPISNHLYFYWYRQILGQKVEFLVSFYNNEISEKSEIFDDQFSVERPDGSNFTLKIRSTKLEDSAMYFCASSDPGGQNTEAFFGQGTRLTVV.

The chain joins TRBV20-1 to TRBJ2-4, with 11 bases aligning to TRBD1. Looked up from germline, CDR1 is DFQATT and CDR2 is SNEGSKA (reference sequence). Losses at the gene ends were 3 bases for V and 11 bases for J; bases not matched to a gene: 3. This CDR3 spans 12 amino acids. In DNA, the CDR3 is TGCAGTGCTAGTGGACAGGGGGCTTTTCAGTACTTC. Its protein product is CSASGQGAFQYF.

The rearrangement uses TRBV7-9 and TRBJ2-3; tentative D call: TRBD2 (6 bases). V lost 6 bases and J 4 bases, leaving 20 bases between the germline ends. Germline CDR1 SEHNR, CDR2 FQNEAQ (reference sequence). The CDR3 has 16 residues. The DNA for the CDR3 is TGTGCCAGCAGTTCAAACCCCGGACTAATTGCAGATACGCAGTATTTT. Amino acid sequence: CASSSNPGLIADTQYF.

This rearrangement joins TRBV7-9 to TRBJ1-1; D may be TRBD1 (6 bases). CDR1 and CDR2 from the germline V gene are SEHNR and FQNEAQ (reference sequence). This CDR3 spans 16 amino acids. Here the CDR3 reads CASTGPREVSGEFPFF. DNA for the CDR3: TGTGCAAGTACGGGACCCAGAGAAGTTTCAGGGGAATTTCCTTTCTTT. Full variable domain (rest looked up from reference TRBV7-9 and TRBJ1-1): DTGVSQNPRHKITKRGQNVTFRCDPISEHNRLYWYRQTLGQGPEFLTYFQNEAQLEKSRLLSDRFSAERPKGSFSTLEIQRTEQGDSAMYLCASTGPREVSGEFPFFGQGTRLTVV.

The rearrangement joins TRBV7-9 to TRBJ1-3, with D possibly matching TRBD1 (5 bases). The CDR3 covers 14 residues. Deletions cut 5 bases from V and 0 bases from J, with 8 bases between. Germline CDR1 and CDR2: SEHNR and FQNEAQ (reference sequence). DNA of the CDR3: TGTGCCAGCAGCGACAGAGACTCTGGAAACACCATATATTTT. It translates to CASSDRDSGNTIYF.

This chain uses TRBV3-1 (or the pseudogene TRBV3-2) with TRBJ2-7; 13 bases line up with TRBD2. The V and J ends lost 4 bases and 2 bases, in that order; junction bases with no gene match: 14. Germline assignment: CDR1 LGHDT and CDR2 YNNKEL (reference sequence). CDR3 length: 19 amino acids. CDR3 DNA: TGTGCCAGCAGCCTTTCTCCGGGACTAGCGGGACCATTAACCTACGAGCAGTACTTC. Amino acid sequence: CASSLSPGLAGPLTYEQYF.

The rearrangement joins TRBV4-1 to TRBJ1-1; the match to TRBD1 covers 9 bases. The CDR3 has 16 amino acids. Unmatched junction bases numbered 7, after V lost 0 bases and J lost 5 bases. Germline CDR1 is MGHRA and CDR2 is YSYEKL. CDR3 residues: CASSQDWDRADTEAFF. Here the CDR3 DNA reads TGCGCCAGCAGCCAAGATTGGGACAGGGCTGATACTGAAGCTTTCTTT.

The J gene is TRBJ2-4, the V gene TRBV7-3, with D uncertain. Germline V CDR1 and CDR2: SGHTA, FQGTGA. Trimming stripped 4 bases from V and 8 bases from J, with 9 bases between. There are 12 residues in the CDR3. CDR3 sequence reads: CASSSPGDIQYF. In DNA, the CDR3 is TGTGCCAGCAGCTCGCCGGGTGACATTCAGTACTTC.

The rearrangement joins TRBV11-2 to TRBJ1-4, with D maybe TRBD1 (6 bases). Between the trimmed V and J ends, which lost 7 bases and 7 bases, there was a span of 19 bases. CDR3 size: 15 residues. Germline-derived CDR1 and CDR2 are SGHAT and FQNNGV. CDR3 DNA sequence: TGTGCCAGCACAACGTCGACAGGTGGAAGTGAAAAACTGTTTTTT. This translates into CASTTSTGGSEKLFF. The variable domain in full, with the rest retrieved from reference TRBV11-2 and TRBJ1-4, is EAGVAQSPRYKIIEKRQSVAFWCNPISGHATLYWYQQILGQGPKLLIQFQNNGVVDDSQLPKDRFSAERLKGVDSTLKIQPAKLEDSAVYLCASTTSTGGSEKLFFGSGTQLSVL.

This chain connects TRBV30 to TRBJ2-2; TRBD2 matches 10 bases. The CDR3 spans 17 residues. Germline V gives CDR1 GTSNPN, CDR2 SVGIG (reference sequence). Unmatched junction bases numbered 12, after V lost 4 bases and J lost 4 bases. CDR3 loop: CAWTKRGGRKGTGELFF. The DNA for the CDR3 is TGTGCCTGGACCAAGCGGGGGGGCCGAAAGGGCACCGGGGAGCTGTTTTTT.

This chain uses TRBV6-5 with TRBJ1-1, with no clear D. CDR3 length equals 12 residues. Trimming removed 6 bases at V and 0 bases at J, with 5 bases between. Germline assignment: CDR1 MNHEY and CDR2 SVGAGI. The CDR3 region has the DNA TGTGCCAGCAGGGCTTTGAACACTGAAGCTTTCTTT. Residues: CASRALNTEAFF.

The gene calls are TRBV19 and TRBJ1-5; 7 nucleotides match TRBD1. Germline CDR1 LNHDA, CDR2 SQIVND (reference sequence). The CDR3 covers 14 residues. V shed 6 bases, J shed 6 bases, and the junction held 8 bases outside the gene matches. CDR3 loop: CASSPRQGLQPQHF. In DNA form, the CDR3 reads TGTGCCAGTAGCCCCAGACAGGGACTTCAGCCCCAGCATTTT.

The J gene is TRBJ2-7, the V gene TRBV29-1, with D maybe TRBD1 (5 bases). The CDR3 is 15 residues long. V was cut by 5 bases and J by 0 bases, with 17 bases left in between. Germline lookup yields CDR1 SQVTM and CDR2 ANQGSEA. CDR3 amino acids: CSVLLIEDTSYEQYF. The DNA for the CDR3 is TGCAGCGTTCTTTTGATTGAGGACACCTCCTACGAGCAGTACTTC.

The chain has TRBV29-1 and TRBJ1-2, with 10 bases matching TRBD1. After removal of 6 bases from V and 7 bases from J, the junction contained 8 bases not matched to a gene. Germline V gene sequence: CDR1 SQVTM, CDR2 ANQGSEA. This CDR3 has 13 amino acids. In DNA form, the CDR3 reads TGCAGCGTCGACAGGGGGCGCTTCGGTGGCTACACCTTC. Protein product: CSVDRGRFGGYTF.